Included here is one TCR beta chain sequence, with context. The specificity of this receptor is unknown. Base qualities are not at hand, and no much larger clone is one base apart. Including cysteine and phenylalanine, the CDR3 has 17 amino acids. Only the CDR3 portion is preserved as DNA: 51 bases, with reading frame beginning at the first base. The sample originates from a study of response to subunit inactivated influenza vaccine (dated by TCRdb to 2016 to 2018). In the study overall: To follow how T cells responded to a trivalent subunit inactivated influenza vaccine, the researchers relied on deep quantitative profiling of the T cell receptor repertoire.

The library was made by RT-PCR. The sequencer listed for this sample is Illumina HiSeq 2500. Using fastp at Q25 and MiXCR, TCRdb reprocessed the public reads and kept productive beta chains. Identical CDR3 proteins give one entry, which carries the most common genes and DNA. The sample records 700,000 to 900,000 distinct CDR3 sequences, less than 25% of which are singletons. The ten largest clones add up to more than 8.5% of the sample. Paper-wide results and their limitations: According to the authors, only a limited number of new T cells may be recruited by each seasonal influenza vaccination.

The chain uses TRBV21-1 and TRBJ1-5; TRBD1 is the table's D call and was not checked against the DNA. TRBV21-1 counts as a pseudogene. The TCR comes from a man in his fifties who received an inactivated influenza vaccine. Donor details come from another sample of the same person, matched by shared clones. The sample was PBMCs from blood, taken roughly 5 days after vaccination. The bases are TGTGCCAGCAGCAAACGGACAGGGGGCTGTAGCAATCAGCCCCAGCATTTT. Translation gives CASSKRTGGCSNQPQHF.